This T cell receptor (beta chain) was documented in a study of blood T cell repertoires in COVID-19. Turning to the study itself: Nucleic acid was either cDNA or gDNA, and it came from T cells, B-cell-depleted T cells, or PBMCs.

In the source study's methods: Estimated nucleated cell counts came from reference gene primer amplification. Some clones are missing from TCRdb's copy, which holds only in-frame ones; the method was immunoSEQ multiplex PCR. For V, J and clone size, that table is used; D and trimming come from the DNA. The data show under 110,000 clones, 84% seen once. CDR3 size: 19 residues. Germline V gene sequence: CDR1 SGHRS, CDR2 YFSETQ. V lost 3 bases and J lost 0; bases outside the gene matches: 14. This TCR was recovered from a woman aged 60-75 years with acute or convalescent COVID-19. Input material: peripheral blood. J is TRBJ1-2 and V is TRBV5-1; the match to TRBD1 covers 10 bases. The CDR3 region has the DNA TGCGCCAGCAGCTCCACGCGGGACAGGGGAGGGGTCGCTAACTATGGCTACACCTTC. Its translation: CASSSTRDRGGVANYGYTF.